Shown below are 10 T cell receptor beta chains from a single sample sequenced in a study of blood T cell repertoires in COVID-19. The data were produced by immunoSEQ multiplex PCR, yet TCRdb's version contains in-frame clones alone and is incomplete. The sample lists 140,000 or so clones; roughly 79% were seen once. Specimen: peripheral blood. The receptors shown here come from a man aged 50-59 years with active or convalescent COVID-19.

A remark on this clone: Different DNA sequences within this sample yield the same CDR3. V is TRBV19 and J is TRBJ1-5; TRBD1 is a possible D gene (5 bases). This CDR3 contains 13 residues. Trimming removed 1 base at V and 6 bases at J, with 7 bases between. In germline, CDR1 is LNHDA, CDR2 SQIVND (reference sequence). CDR3 DNA sequence: TGTGCCAGTAGTATAGGGGGGGGTCAGCCCCAGCATTTT. Protein sequence: CASSIGGGQPQHF. The full variable domain, its missing parts supplied by reference TRBV19 and TRBJ1-5, is DGGITQSPKYLFRKEGQNVTLSCEQNLNHDAMYWYRQDPGQGLRLIYYSQIVNDFQKGDIAEGYSVSREKKESFPLTVTSAQKNPTAFYLCASSIGGGQPQHFGDGTRLSIL.

J is TRBJ2-7 and V is TRBV27; 14 bases are a match to TRBD2. CDR3 length: 18 amino acids. The trim removed 3 bases at V and 2 bases at J, leaving 9 bases unmatched. The germline V gene has CDR1 MNHEY and CDR2 SMNVEV (reference sequence). This CDR3 is CASSLKGLAGDRAYEQYF. The CDR3, as DNA: TGTGCCAGCAGTTTGAAGGGACTAGCGGGAGACCGTGCCTACGAGCAGTACTTC.

The V gene is TRBV2, the J gene TRBJ1-5, with a possible D match to TRBD1 (5 bases). CDR3 length: 20 amino acids. The germline V gene encodes CDR1 SNHLY and CDR2 FYNNEI. With 3 bases removed from V and 0 bases from J, the gap between germline ends came to 24 bases. The CDR3 DNA reads as TGTGCCAGCAGTGATCCCGAATTAGACAGCCGCCCCCATAGCAATCAGCCCCAGCATTTT. Protein sequence: CASSDPELDSRPHSNQPQHF. Filled out from reference TRBV2 and TRBJ1-5, the complete variable domain reads EPEVTQTPSHQVTQMGQEVILRCVPISNHLYFYWYRQILGQKVEFLVSFYNNEISEKSEIFDDQFSVERPDGSNFTLKIRSTKLEDSAMYFCASSDPELDSRPHSNQPQHFGDGTRLSIL.

The chain employs TRBV30 and TRBJ2-4, with D possibly TRBD1 on 5 matching bases. This CDR3 comprises 12 residues. V was pared by 2 bases and J by 11 bases, with 13 bases between. The germline V gene has CDR1 GTSNPN and CDR2 SVGIG (reference sequence). The CDR3 nucleotides read TGTGCCTGGAGTCAACCGGACAATCTTCAGTACTTC. This sequence encodes CAWSQPDNLQYF.

The chain has TRBV9 and TRBJ1-1; the D gene is possibly TRBD1 (5 bases). V dropped 0 bases and J dropped 5 bases, with 14 bases sitting between them. The CDR3 is made up of 15 amino acids. Germline V gene sequence: CDR1 SGDLS, CDR2 YYNGEE. DNA of the CDR3: TGTGCCAGCAGCGTAGCTCCGGGGGGAGGGACTGAAGCTTTCTTT. This translates into CASSVAPGGGTEAFF.

This clone was seen a handful of times. The chain carries TRBV29-1 and TRBJ2-3; 10 positions agree with TRBD2. The CDR3 spans 14 residues. V lost 4 bases to trimming and J lost 5 bases; unmatched junction nucleotides: 6. CDR1 and CDR2 from the germline V gene are SQVTM and ANQGSEA. The CDR3 reads CSVAASGSQDTQYF. CDR3 bases: TGCAGCGTTGCGGCTAGCGGGAGTCAAGATACGCAGTATTTT.

J is TRBJ2-1 and V is TRBV27; D is perhaps TRBD2 (5 bases). V was pared by 3 bases and J by 2 bases, with 23 bases between. The CDR3 sequence is 19 residues long. The germline CDR1 and CDR2 sequences are MNHEY and SMNVEV (reference sequence). In DNA form, the CDR3 reads TGTGCCAGCAGTTTCTACGCGGGCTCCCCTCAAGCCGCCTACAATGAGCAGTTCTTC. Translation gives CASSFYAGSPQAAYNEQFF.

This clone was counted only a few times. The V gene is TRBV6-5, the J gene TRBJ2-7; the match to TRBD2 covers 11 bases. Germline lookup yields CDR1 MNHEY and CDR2 SVGAGI. The CDR3 has 14 amino acids. Trimming cost V 6 bases and J 6 bases; bases outside gene matches: 7. The CDR3 here is CASSFSGRAVEQYF. The CDR3 DNA is TGTGCCAGCAGCTTTAGCGGGAGGGCCGTCGAGCAGTACTTC.

The chain recombines TRBV24-1 with TRBJ1-1; 8 bases map to TRBD1. The CDR3 consists of 18 residues. With V trimmed by 4 bases and J by 0 bases, 12 bases remained unmatched. Germline CDR1 KGHDR, CDR2 SFDVKD. Written as DNA, the CDR3 is TGTGCCACCAGTGACCCCCCCCATGACAGGGGATTGAACACTGAAGCTTTCTTT. Its translation is CATSDPPHDRGLNTEAFF.

The CDR3 spells CAISPGQGGRAPDTQYF. The CDR3 DNA follows: TGTGCCATCAGCCCGGGACAGGGCGGGCGGGCGCCAGATACGCAGTATTTT. The J gene is TRBJ2-3, the V gene TRBV10-3; 9 bases fit TRBD1. J was trimmed by 4 bases and V by 6 bases; bases with no gene match: 14. This CDR3 spans 17 amino acids. Looked up from germline, CDR1 is ENHRY and CDR2 is SYGVKD.